This TCR beta chain was retrieved from a study of control samples from healthy donors and cancer patients. This CDR3 has 14 residues. V was trimmed by 1 base and J by 7 bases, leaving 9 bases between them. The V gene's germline CDR1 is SGHRS and CDR2 YFSETQ. Produced via immunoSEQ multiplex PCR; TCRdb's table is partial and in-frame only. The sample lists tens of thousands of clones, 88% seen once, with under 15% in the top ten. Of note for this clone: Other DNA sequences from this sample encode an identical CDR3 as well.

The sequence derives from a woman in her 70s in good health. This rearrangement joins TRBV5-1 to TRBJ1-6; TRBD1 is a possible D gene (6 bases). Sequencing was carried out using blood. CDR3 loop: CASSLRTVNSPLHF. The DNA of the CDR3 is TGCGCCAGCAGCTTGCGGACAGTAAATTCACCCCTCCACTTT.